This is a list of T cell receptor beta chains from one sample in a study of blood T cell repertoires in COVID-19. Some clones are missing from TCRdb's copy, which holds only in-frame ones; the method was immunoSEQ multiplex PCR. The repertoire holds about 210,000 clones, with 75% to 85% as singletons. What was sequenced was PBMCs or T cells enriched from blood (not recorded which). Source of these receptors: a middle-aged man who had recovered from COVID-19. Each CDR3 is given with its conserved first and last residue. A D gene is named only where the DNA matches it firmly. Clone size is shown for a subset of rows, as once, few, many or a class of expanded clone.

D	J	size	V	CDR3	DNA
TRBD2	TRBJ2-7	.	TRBV11-2	CASSFGGGLNEQYF	TGTGCCAGCAGCTTTGGCGGGGGGTTGAACGAGCAGTACTTC
TRBD1	TRBJ1-2	once	TRBV6-6	CASSFPGGGYTF	TGTGCCAGCAGTTTTCCAGGGGGTGGCTACACCTTC
TRBD2	TRBJ2-1	.	TRBV4-2	CASSPGTSGRALNEQFF	TGTGCCAGCAGCCCGGGGACTAGCGGGAGGGCCCTCAATGAGCAGTTCTTC
TRBD1	TRBJ1-6	.	TRBV5-1	CASSPADRGRSPLHF	TGCGCCAGCAGCCCCGCTGACAGGGGGCGTTCACCCCTCCACTTT
.	TRBJ2-3	.	TRBV9	CASSVLSSTDTQYF	TGTGCCAGCAGCGTACTGTCTAGCACAGATACGCAGTATTTT
TRBD2	TRBJ2-7	once	TRBV5-6	CASSPGGRDYEQYF	TGTGCCAGCAGCCCGGGGGGGCGGGACTACGAGCAGTACTTC
.	TRBJ1-1	.	TRBV18	CASSPQWQVATEAFF	TGTGCCAGCTCACCACAGTGGCAGGTTGCCACTGAAGCTTTCTTT
.	TRBJ1-2	few	TRBV5-1	CASSLVGQGGYGYTF	TGCGCCAGCAGCTTGGTCGGTCAGGGAGGCTATGGCTACACCTTC
.	TRBJ2-7	.	TRBV4-2	CASSQESGPNYEQYF	TGTGCCAGCAGCCAAGAGAGCGGACCTAACTACGAGCAGTACTTC
TRBD1	TRBJ2-4	few	TRBV7-8	CASSFSGTGLMDIQYF	TGTGCCAGCAGCTTCTCCGGGACAGGGCTCATGGACATTCAGTACTTC
TRBD1	TRBJ2-1	.	TRBV27	CASQDRDYNEQFF	TGTGCCAGCCAGGACAGGGACTACAATGAGCAGTTCTTC
.	TRBJ1-2	.	TRBV27	CASSLEPGYGYTF	TGTGCCAGCAGTTTAGAACCGGGGTATGGCTACACCTTC
.	TRBJ2-7	.	TRBV12-3/TRBV12-4	CASSLRSSYEQYF	TGTGCCAGCAGTTTGCGGAGCTCCTACGAGCAGTACTTC
.	TRBJ1-4	once	TRBV5-1	CASRRGETEKLFF	TGCGCCAGTCGGCGGGGGGAGACCGAAAAACTGTTTTTT
TRBD2	TRBJ2-7	.	TRBV5-1	CASSSRGLAGGEQYF	TGCGCCAGCAGCTCGAGGGGACTAGCGGGAGGCGAGCAGTACTTC
TRBD1	TRBJ2-7	.	TRBV29-1	CSVEDFSGQGYEQYF	TGCAGCGTTGAAGACTTTTCGGGACAGGGTTACGAGCAGTACTTC
TRBD2	TRBJ2-2	.	TRBV5-1	CASSGTSGVGELFF	TGCGCCAGCAGCGGGACTAGCGGGGTCGGGGAGCTGTTTTTT
.	TRBJ2-1	.	TRBV15	CATSRAGRWNEQFF	TGTGCCACCAGCAGAGCCGGTCGGTGGAATGAGCAGTTCTTC
.	TRBJ1-1	once	TRBV4-1	CASSQIRGTEAFF	TGCGCCAGCAGCCAAATCAGAGGCACTGAAGCTTTCTTT
.	TRBJ2-7	.	TRBV7-8	CASTFGSGGAGEQYF	TGTGCCAGCACCTTCGGGAGTGGGGGGGCCGGCGAGCAGTACTTC
TRBD2	TRBJ2-3	.	TRBV13	CASSTGLVADTQYF	TGTGCCAGCAGCACGGGACTAGTTGCGGATACGCAGTATTTT
TRBD1	TRBJ1-1	.	TRBV5-1	CASSSGGQGMNTEAFF	TGCGCCAGCAGCTCTGGTGGACAGGGGATGAACACTGAAGCTTTCTTT
.	TRBJ2-7	.	TRBV11-3	CASSSFAGERRYF	TGTGCCAGCAGCTCTTTCGCAGGGGAGCGACGGTACTTC
TRBD2	TRBJ2-3	.	TRBV4-2	CASSYGRGTDTQYF	TGTGCCAGCAGTTACGGGAGGGGTACAGATACGCAGTATTTT
.	TRBJ2-5	.	TRBV12-3/TRBV12-4	CASDSMGGTQYF	TGTGCCAGTGACAGCATGGGGGGGACCCAGTACTTC
.	TRBJ2-5	.	TRBV12-3/TRBV12-4	CASSYRETQYF	TGTGCCAGCAGTTATAGAGAGACCCAGTACTTC
TRBD1	TRBJ1-5	.	TRBV30	CAWQIGTGEQPQHF	TGTGCCTGGCAGATTGGGACAGGGGAACAGCCCCAGCATTTT
TRBD1	TRBJ2-7	.	TRBV9	CASSGGQGATF	TGTGCCAGCAGTGGGGGGCAGGGGGCCACCTTC
TRBD1	TRBJ1-2	.	TRBV7-9	CASSLGQGNYGYTF	TGTGCCAGCAGCTTAGGACAGGGGAACTATGGCTACACCTTC
.	TRBJ2-3	.	TRBV15	CATSRVGSAGQYF	TGTGCCACCAGCAGAGTTGGTAGCGCGGGGCAGTATTTT
TRBD1	TRBJ1-3	.	TRBV7-6	CASSKDRGSGNTIYF	TGTGCCAGCAGCAAAGACAGGGGCTCTGGAAACACCATATATTTT
.	TRBJ1-2	.	TRBV6-4	CASSDDGGTYGYTF	TGTGCCAGCAGTGACGACGGGGGAACCTATGGCTACACCTTC
.	TRBJ2-2	.	TRBV4-1	CASSHSGSNPGELFF	TGCGCCAGCAGCCATTCGGGATCGAACCCCGGGGAGCTGTTTTTT
.	TRBJ2-3	.	TRBV2	CASSEGPQTSDTQYF	TGTGCCAGCAGTGAGGGGCCGCAGACATCAGATACGCAGTATTTT
.	TRBJ2-3	.	TRBV18	CASSPVSLTSTDTQYF	TGTGCCAGCTCACCGGTGAGTCTGACTAGCACAGATACGCAGTATTTT
TRBD1	TRBJ1-3	once	TRBV5-4	CASSSPGQGFGNTIYF	TGTGCCAGCAGCTCCCCGGGACAGGGGTTTGGAAACACCATATATTTT
TRBD1	TRBJ1-5	.	TRBV4-1	CASSQDGTANQPQHF	TGCGCCAGCAGCCAAGATGGGACAGCAAATCAGCCCCAGCATTTT
.	TRBJ1-2	.	TRBV3-1/TRBV3-2	CASSQGAYGYTF	TGTGCCAGCAGCCAAGGGGCCTATGGCTACACCTTC
TRBD2	TRBJ2-5	.	TRBV30	CAWSSKIAGGLETQYF	TGTGCCTGGAGTTCCAAAATAGCGGGGGGGCTGGAGACCCAGTACTTC
TRBD2	TRBJ2-1	.	TRBV7-6	CASSPSGISYNEQFF	TGTGCCAGCAGCCCCAGCGGGATCTCTTACAATGAGCAGTTCTTC